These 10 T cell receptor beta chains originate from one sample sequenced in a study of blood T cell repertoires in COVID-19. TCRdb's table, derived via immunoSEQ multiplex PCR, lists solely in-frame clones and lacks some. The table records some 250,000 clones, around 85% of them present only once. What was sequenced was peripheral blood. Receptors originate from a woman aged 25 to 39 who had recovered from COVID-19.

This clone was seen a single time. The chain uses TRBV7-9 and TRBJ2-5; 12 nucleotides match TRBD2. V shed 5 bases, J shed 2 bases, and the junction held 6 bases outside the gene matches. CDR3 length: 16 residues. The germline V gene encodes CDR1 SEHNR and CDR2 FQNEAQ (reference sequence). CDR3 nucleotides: TGTGCCAGCAGCGTAGGACTAGCGGGGCGTCAAGAGACCCAGTACTTC. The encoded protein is CASSVGLAGRQETQYF.

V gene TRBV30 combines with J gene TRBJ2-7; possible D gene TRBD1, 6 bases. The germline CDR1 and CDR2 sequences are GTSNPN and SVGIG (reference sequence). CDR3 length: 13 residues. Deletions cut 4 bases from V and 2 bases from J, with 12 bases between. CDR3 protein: CAWTSKGAYEQYF. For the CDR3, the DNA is TGTGCCTGGACCTCGAAGGGGGCCTACGAGCAGTACTTC.

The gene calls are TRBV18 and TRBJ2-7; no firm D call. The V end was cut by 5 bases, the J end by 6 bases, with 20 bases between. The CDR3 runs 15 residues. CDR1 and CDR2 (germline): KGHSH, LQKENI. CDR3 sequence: CASSTTLGTSGEQYF. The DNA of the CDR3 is TGTGCCAGCTCAACTACCCTAGGCACCTCCGGCGAGCAGTACTTC.

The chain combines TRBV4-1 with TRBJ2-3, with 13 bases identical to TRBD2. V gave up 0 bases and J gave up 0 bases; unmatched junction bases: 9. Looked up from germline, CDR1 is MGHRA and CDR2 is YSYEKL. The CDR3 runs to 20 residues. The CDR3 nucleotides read TGCGCCAGCAGCCAAGATCTGAGACTAGCGGGGGGCTCGAGCACAGATACGCAGTATTTT. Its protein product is CASSQDLRLAGGSSTDTQYF.

In DNA form, the CDR3 reads TGCGCCAGCAGCCAAAGGACAGGGGGCAGCGCTTTCTTT. Protein product: CASSQRTGGSAFF. The genes are TRBV4-3 and TRBJ1-1; 11 bases line up with TRBD1. The CDR3 sequence is 13 residues long. After removal of 2 bases from V and 11 bases from J, the junction contained 4 bases not matched to a gene. CDR1 LGHNA and CDR2 YSLEER come from the germline V gene.

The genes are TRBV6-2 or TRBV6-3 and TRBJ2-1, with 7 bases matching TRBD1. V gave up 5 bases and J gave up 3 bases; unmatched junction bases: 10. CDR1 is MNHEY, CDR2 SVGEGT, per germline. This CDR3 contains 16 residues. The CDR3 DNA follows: TGTGCCAGCAGTAACTTCGAGGGGGCCGTCTACAATGAGCAGTTCTTC. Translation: CASSNFEGAVYNEQFF.

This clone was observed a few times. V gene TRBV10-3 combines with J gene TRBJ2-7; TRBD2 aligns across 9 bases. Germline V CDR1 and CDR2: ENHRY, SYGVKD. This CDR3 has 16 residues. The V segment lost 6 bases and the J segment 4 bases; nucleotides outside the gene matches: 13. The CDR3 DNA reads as TGTGCCATCAGCGGGAGTAGTAGCGGGGGCATGTACGAGCAGTACTTC. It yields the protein CAISGSSSGGMYEQYF.

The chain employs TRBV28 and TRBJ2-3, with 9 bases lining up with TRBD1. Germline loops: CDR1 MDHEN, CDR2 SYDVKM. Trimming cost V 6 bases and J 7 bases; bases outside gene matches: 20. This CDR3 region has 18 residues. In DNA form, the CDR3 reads TGTGCCAGCAGCCAGGTACCGACAGGGGGTATGCGGGGAAATACGCAGTATTTT. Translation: CASSQVPTGGMRGNTQYF.

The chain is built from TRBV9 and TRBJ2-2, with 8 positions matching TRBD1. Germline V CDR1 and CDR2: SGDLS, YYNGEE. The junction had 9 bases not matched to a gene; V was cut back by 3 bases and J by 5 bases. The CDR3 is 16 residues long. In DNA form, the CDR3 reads TGTGCCAGCAGCGCCACTGACAGGGGTTTAACCGGGGAGCTGTTTTTT. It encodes CASSATDRGLTGELFF.

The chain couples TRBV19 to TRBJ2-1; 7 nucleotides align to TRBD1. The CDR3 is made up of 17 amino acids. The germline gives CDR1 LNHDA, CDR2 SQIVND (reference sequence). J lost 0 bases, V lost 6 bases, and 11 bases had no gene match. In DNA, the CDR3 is TGTGCCAGTAGCTCATTCGAAGGGACAGTCTCCTACAATGAGCAGTTCTTC. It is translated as CASSSFEGTVSYNEQFF.